Listed below are T cell receptor beta chains from one sample, sequenced in a study of blood T cell repertoires in COVID-19. Produced via immunoSEQ multiplex PCR; TCRdb's table is partial and in-frame only. The sample yields under 200,000 clones, approximately 87% seen once. What was sequenced was peripheral blood. These receptors came from a woman aged 60-75 years with COVID-19, enrolled during active disease. Both conserved end residues are part of each CDR3. D genes are given only for firm matches. The size entry is marked missing in some rows and otherwise reads once, few, many or a size class.

clone_size | j_call | v_call | d_call | cdr3_nt | cdr3_aa
. | TRBJ1-5 | TRBV30 | TRBD1 | TGTGCCTGGAGTGTATACGATGGGACAGGGGTTAGCAATCAGCCCCAGCATTTT | CAWSVYDGTGVSNQPQHF
. | TRBJ1-2 | TRBV11-2 | . | TGTGCCAGCAGCTCCGTCCCGGTGCGGGGATATGGCTACACCTTC | CASSSVPVRGYGYTF
. | TRBJ2-5 | TRBV7-2 | . | TGTGCCAGCAGCCTATATGATGGTCACGAGACCCAGTACTTC | CASSLYDGHETQYF
. | TRBJ1-3 | TRBV19 | . | TGTGCCAGTAGTAGCCCTAGGACAGTCTCTGGAAACACCATATATTTT | CASSSPRTVSGNTIYF
. | TRBJ2-3 | TRBV4-3 | TRBD1 | TGCGCCAGCAGCCAAGATCCCGGACAGGTTGGCACAGATACGCAGTATTTT | CASSQDPGQVGTDTQYF
. | TRBJ1-1 | TRBV21-1 | . | TGTGCCAGCAGCAAAGATGACAGGGTGACTGAAGCTTTCTTT | CASSKDDRVTEAFF
. | TRBJ2-2 | TRBV5-1 | . | TGCGCCAGCAGCTTGGCCGCGAGGGCTGCGAACACCGGGGAGCTGTTTTTT | CASSLAARAANTGELFF
. | TRBJ2-5 | TRBV4-3 | . | TGCGCCAGCAGCCAAGGGGCGGGGTTGGGGACCCAGTACTTC | CASSQGAGLGTQYF
. | TRBJ2-7 | TRBV5-5 | TRBD1 | TGTGCCAGCAGCTTGGCCGGGACAGGAAGCTCCTACGAGCAGTACTTC | CASSLAGTGSSYEQYF
. | TRBJ1-5 | TRBV29-1 | TRBD1 | TGCAGCGCCACAGGGGGCGGCGATCAGCCCCAGCATTTT | CSATGGGDQPQHF
. | TRBJ1-2 | TRBV6-5 | . | TGTGCCAGCAGGACAGGATTCTATGGCTACACCTTC | CASRTGFYGYTF
. | TRBJ1-5 | TRBV30 | . | TGTGCCTGGAGTGTACAGGGCGGACAGCCCCAGCATTTT | CAWSVQGGQPQHF
. | TRBJ2-5 | TRBV5-5 | TRBD2 | TGTGCCAGCAGCCCTTCACTGACTAGCTTTGAGACCCAGTACTTC | CASSPSLTSFETQYF
few | TRBJ1-5 | TRBV7-8 | TRBD1 | TGTGCCAGCAGCTTAGGGACAGGGACTTCACAGCCCCAGCATTTT | CASSLGTGTSQPQHF
. | TRBJ2-1 | TRBV4-2 | TRBD1 | TGTGCCAGCAGCCAAGATGGACAGGGGTCACTCAATGAGCAGTTCTTC | CASSQDGQGSLNEQFF
. | TRBJ1-6 | TRBV6-5 | TRBD1 | TGTGCCAGCAGTAACCCCGGGACAGCCAGCCCGGCCCTCCACTTT | CASSNPGTASPALHF
. | TRBJ2-7 | TRBV18 | . | TGTGCCAGCTCACGCGGGACTCCTGATTGGTACGAGCAGTACTTC | CASSRGTPDWYEQYF
. | TRBJ2-1 | TRBV19 | . | TGTGCCAGTAAGGGGTACAATGAGCAGTTCTTC | CASKGYNEQFF
. | TRBJ1-2 | TRBV5-1 | . | TGCGCCAGCAGCTTGGGTCCAGGGCAAACGGGCTACACCTTC | CASSLGPGQTGYTF
. | TRBJ2-1 | TRBV27 | . | TGTGCCAGCAGTCGGTACAATGAGCAGTTCTTC | CASSRYNEQFF
. | TRBJ2-3 | TRBV7-2 | TRBD2 | TGTGCCAGCACCACGGGCGGGGGGCGCACAGATACGCAGTATTTT | CASTTGGGRTDTQYF
. | TRBJ2-1 | TRBV24-1 | TRBD2 | TGTGCCACCAGTGAGACCGGGACTAGCGGGAGAAATGAGCAGTTCTTC | CATSETGTSGRNEQFF
. | TRBJ2-3 | TRBV5-4 | . | TGTGCCAGCAGCCTTCAGACTAGAAGCACAGATACGCAGTATTTT | CASSLQTRSTDTQYF
. | TRBJ1-4 | TRBV27 | TRBD1 | TGTGCCAGCAGGACCCGGGACAGGGGATCTGAAAAACTGTTTTTT | CASRTRDRGSEKLFF
. | TRBJ2-7 | TRBV10-1 | . | TGCGCCAGCAGTGACCGACAGCGAGCCTCAACCTACGAGCAGTACTTC | CASSDRQRASTYEQYF
. | TRBJ2-5 | TRBV6-6 | . | TGTGCCACCCGACAGCAAGAGACCCAGTACTTC | CATRQQETQYF
. | TRBJ2-1 | TRBV6-5 | . | TGTGCCAGCAGGGGACTGGTCTCCTACAATGAGCAGTTCTTC | CASRGLVSYNEQFF
few | TRBJ2-3 | TRBV20-1 | . | TGCAGTGCCATTCCCACAGATACGCAGTATTTT | CSAIPTDTQYF
. | TRBJ1-2 | TRBV19 | . | TGTGCCAGTAGTATAGACGGGGACTATGGCTACACCTTC | CASSIDGDYGYTF
few | TRBJ2-7 | TRBV5-4 | TRBD1 | TGTGCCAGCAGCCGCGACAGGGTCCACGAGCAGTACTTC | CASSRDRVHEQYF
. | TRBJ2-3 | TRBV3-1/TRBV3-2 | . | TGTGCCAGCAGCCAAGATTCGGTAGATACGCAGTATTTT | CASSQDSVDTQYF
. | TRBJ2-1 | TRBV2 | TRBD2 | TGTGCCGGTTACGTGGGGCTAGCGGAAGGCAATGAGCAGTTCTTC | CAGYVGLAEGNEQFF
. | TRBJ2-5 | TRBV7-2 | TRBD2 | TGTGCCAGCAGCTTAGCAGCGTCGGGACTAGCGGGAGGTCTTAAAGAGACCCAGTACTTC | CASSLAASGLAGGLKETQYF
. | TRBJ2-7 | TRBV27 | TRBD2 | TGTGCCAGCAGTTTGCCTAGCGGGAGTCGCGAGCAGTACTTC | CASSLPSGSREQYF
. | TRBJ2-7 | TRBV6-5 | TRBD2 | TGTGCCAGCAGCGCCAGCGGGAGTGTATACGAGCAGTACTTC | CASSASGSVYEQYF
. | TRBJ2-1 | TRBV11-3 | TRBD2 | TGTGCCAGCGCCGGGACTAAGGAGCAGTTCTTC | CASAGTKEQFF
few | TRBJ2-7 | TRBV20-1 | TRBD2 | TGCAGTGCAGCGGGAGCGGCCGAGCAGTACTTC | CSAAGAAEQYF
. | TRBJ1-1 | TRBV4-1 | . | TGCGCCAGCAGCCAAGGGTACGGACAGAGCTTGAACACTGAAGCTTTCTTT | CASSQGYGQSLNTEAFF
few | TRBJ2-1 | TRBV19 | TRBD1 | TGTGCCAGTAGTATGACAGGGCCCAATGAGCAGTTCTTC | CASSMTGPNEQFF
. | TRBJ1-1 | TRBV7-2 | . | TGTGCCAGCAGCGGGGGGGTGCAGGGTTACACTGAAGCTTTCTTT | CASSGGVQGYTEAFF
. | TRBJ2-4 | TRBV5-1 | . | TGCGCCAGCATACAGGGGCGCGGGGACATTCAGTACTTC | CASIQGRGDIQYF
. | TRBJ2-1 | TRBV19 | TRBD2 | TGTGCCAGTGGGGGACTAGCGGGCTACAATGAGCAGTTCTTC | CASGGLAGYNEQFF
. | TRBJ1-5 | TRBV7-9 | . | TGTGCCAGCAGCTTAGTGGGGCAGGGACAGCCCCAGCATTTT | CASSLVGQGQPQHF
few | TRBJ2-7 | TRBV27 | TRBD2 | TGTGCCAGCAGTTTGAGAAGCGGGAGGTACGAGCAGTACTTC | CASSLRSGRYEQYF
once | TRBJ2-1 | TRBV24-1 | TRBD2 | TGTGCCACCAGTGATCCCGGGACTAGCGGGAGGCTTGGCGGTGAGCAGTTCTTC | CATSDPGTSGRLGGEQFF